Below, one TCR beta chain is given with its context. Antigen unknown. This sample was included in a study of identical twins. General study points: Not following the same donors, the study drew its conclusions from cross-sectional statistical analysis. Partly confounded zero-insertion analyses could result from invariant MAIT and iNKT cells. Fewer insertions characterized abundant cord blood beta clonotypes, whereas memory repertoires showed none.

TCRdb processed the 5' RACE reads anew with MiXCR; each CDR3 protein has one entry. Here the sample spans approximately 700,000 distinct CDR3 sequences, less than 7% being singletons. This CDR3 comprises 14 residues. V gave up 5 bases and J gave up 4 bases; unmatched junction bases: 4. From germline, CDR1 is SGHAT and CDR2 FQNNGV. The source material was naive T cells sorted from blood. The clonotype comes from a man younger than 30 in good health. The V gene is TRBV11-2, the J gene TRBJ2-3; TRBD2 agrees at 9 bases. This CDR3 reads CASSVGLAPDTQYF. The CDR3, as DNA: TGTGCCAGCAGCGTGGGACTAGCTCCAGATACGCAGTATTTT.